This passage covers 9 T cell receptor beta chains from one sample sequenced in a study of T cell repertoires in cytomegalovirus infection. For these receptors, no antigen is known. TCRdb reprocessed the reads with MiXCR, giving one entry per CDR3 protein. The profile shows under 95,000 distinct CDR3 sequences, approximately 43% of them singletons. The sequenced sample was CD8+ T cells from cultured PBMCs, obtained from culture after CMV antigen stimulation. These receptor sequences come from a human donor in good health (CMV status not recorded). Some clones in this sample may be carry-over from other donors' samples.

A few counts support this clonotype. The gene calls are TRBV7-8 and TRBJ2-4; a possible D gene is TRBD2 (5 bases). Germline CDR1 reads SGHVS; CDR2 reads FQNEAQ. The CDR3 has 12 amino acids. V was clipped by 4 bases and J by 10 bases, with 11 bases between them. The CDR3 coding sequence is TGTGCCAGCAGCTCGCGCCCGGGGATTCAGTACTTC. This translates into CASSSRPGIQYF.

This chain links TRBV7-2 with TRBJ2-2, with 9 bases aligning to TRBD2. Trimming at V came to 5 bases and at J to 5 bases, leaving 9 bases not matched to a gene. CDR1 is SGHTA and CDR2 is FQGNSA in the germline V gene. This CDR3 is built from 16 residues. The CDR3 DNA reads TGTGCCAGCAGCGTTCATAGCGGGAGAAAAACCGGGGAGCTGTTTTTT. This encodes CASSVHSGRKTGELFF.

The chain links TRBV19 to TRBJ2-7; D not certain. Trimming shortened V by 0 bases and J by 7 bases, and 19 bases separated the two germline ends. The CDR3 has 16 amino acids. Germline CDR1 is LNHDA and CDR2 is SQIVND (reference sequence). The CDR3 nucleotides are TGTGCCAGTAGTATAGAAGCCCTGCGACCTACCGCTGAGCAGTACTTC. Amino acid sequence: CASSIEALRPTAEQYF.

The chain carries TRBV7-3 and TRBJ1-1; D is unresolved. V shed 2 bases and J shed 6 bases, with 13 bases lying between them. Germline CDR1 reads SGHTA; CDR2 reads FQGTGA. The CDR3 totals 14 residues. The CDR3 DNA sequence: TGTGCCAGCAGCTTAGTGGCGGCTGGGGCTGAAGCTTTCTTT. This translates into CASSLVAAGAEAFF.

This clonotype was detected only a few times. The chain couples TRBV27 to TRBJ1-1; 8 nucleotides match TRBD1. V lost 6 bases, J lost 3 bases, and 9 bases stayed unmatched. The CDR3 runs to 15 residues. Germline V gives CDR1 MNHEY, CDR2 SMNVEV (reference sequence). Here the CDR3 reads CASRPRTGMDTEAFF. CDR3 bases: TGTGCCAGCAGACCCCGGACAGGGATGGACACTGAAGCTTTCTTT.

The chain links TRBV18 to TRBJ1-2; no clear D. V shed 0 bases and J shed 7 bases, with 6 bases lying between them. The germline V gene has CDR1 KGHSH and CDR2 LQKENI. CDR3 length equals 12 residues. CDR3 nucleotide sequence: TGTGCCAGCTCACCACCTCAAAGTGGCTACACCTTC. Its translation: CASSPPQSGYTF.

This clonotype was seen repeatedly, ten times or more. The CDR3 bases are TGCAGTGCTAGAGGGGAAGAGCGGGGGGAAAGGTTGGTGCAGTTCTTC. Translating gives CSARGEERGERLVQFF. The rearrangement joins TRBV20-1 to TRBJ2-1; 9 bases agree with TRBD2. Per the germline V gene, CDR1 is DFQATT and CDR2 is SNEGSKA (reference sequence). Trimming took 1 base from V and 12 from J; bases not matched to a gene: 16. The CDR3 covers 16 residues.

The chain recombines TRBV2 with TRBJ2-3; TRBD1 is a possible D gene (6 bases). V shed 3 bases and J shed 3 bases, with 16 bases lying between them. The CDR3 loop spans 16 amino acids. The germline V gene encodes CDR1 SNHLY and CDR2 FYNNEI. Written as DNA, the CDR3 is TGTGCCAGCAGTGAGTTCTTTCTAGGGGGAACAGATACGCAGTATTTT. Amino acids: CASSEFFLGGTDTQYF.

The chain combines TRBV20-1 with TRBJ1-2, with 9 bases aligning to TRBD1. The germline V gene has CDR1 DFQATT and CDR2 SNEGSKA (reference sequence). J was trimmed by 4 bases and V by 6 bases; bases with no gene match: 9. This CDR3 contains 14 residues. In nucleotides, the CDR3 is TGCAGTGCGCCGGACGGGACAGGGCTCTATGGCTACACCTTC. It yields the protein CSAPDGTGLYGYTF.